Below are 11 T cell receptor beta chains sequenced from a single sample in a study of blood T cell repertoires in COVID-19 (dated by TCRdb to 2018 to 2021). The library was made by the immunoSEQ multiplex PCR assay. In TCRdb, the immuneACCESS table is reduced to in-frame sequences with V and J assigned. These tables do not hold every clone; where another copy was compared, an unresolved V gene accounts for under half, and the others remain unexplained. The sample records 100,000 to 150,000 clones, approximately 89% of which are singletons. The ten largest clones represent over 10% of the sample. The sample was peripheral blood. The receptors here all came from a woman in her sixties or seventies with COVID-19, enrolled during active disease.

The chain links TRBV7-8 to TRBJ2-7; 8 positions match TRBD2. V was pared by 3 bases and J by 3 bases, with 4 bases of the junction left unmatched. CDR3 length: 14 amino acids. CDR1 is SGHVS and CDR2 is FQNEAQ in the germline V gene. CDR3 loop: CASSFSGGSYEQYF. In nucleotides, the CDR3 is TGTGCCAGCAGCTTCAGCGGGGGAAGCTACGAGCAGTACTTC.

V is TRBV6-1 and J is TRBJ2-3, with 8 bases that match TRBD2. The germline V gene encodes CDR1 MNHNS and CDR2 SASEGT. The V and J ends lost 3 bases and 2 bases, in that order; junction bases with no gene match: 13. The CDR3 length is 18 residues. As DNA, the CDR3 is TGTGCCAGCAGTGACCCTTTAGCGGGGCAACGAGACACAGATACGCAGTATTTT. It encodes CASSDPLAGQRDTDTQYF.

This clone came up a few times. The V and J genes are TRBV2 and TRBJ2-3; weak D call: TRBD1 (6 bases). The V end lost 5 bases, the J end lost 2 bases, and 20 bases lay between the germline ends. This CDR3 is 17 amino acids long. CDR1 is SNHLY, CDR2 FYNNEI, per germline. CDR3: CASSRGQYPTYTDTQYF. CDR3 sequence (DNA): TGTGCCAGCAGTCGCGGACAGTACCCTACCTACACAGATACGCAGTATTTT.

Concerning this clone: One base away lies a much larger clone, so this may be a sequencing read error. Other nucleotide sequences from this sample produce the same CDR3. This chain uses TRBV29-1 with TRBJ2-5; weak D call: TRBD2 (7 bases). The CDR3 extends over 14 amino acids. From germline, CDR1 is SQVTM and CDR2 ANQGSEA. Here the CDR3 reads CRVGGLGGGETQYF. CDR3 nucleotide sequence: TGCCGCGTTGGGGGCCTGGGGGGGGGAGAGACCCAGTACTTC.

This chain links TRBV6-1 with TRBJ2-7; D not resolved. CDR1 MNHNS and CDR2 SASEGT come from the germline V gene. This CDR3 spans 15 amino acids. The V end was cut by 0 bases, the J end by 0 bases, with 9 bases between. CDR3 sequence: CASSEAAVISYEQYF. CDR3 in DNA: TGTGCCAGCAGTGAAGCGGCGGTTATCTCCTACGAGCAGTACTTC.

The chain employs TRBV28 and TRBJ1-1; 7 bases agree with TRBD1. V trimming: 7 bases; J trimming: 0 bases; junction bases outside the gene matches: 5. Germline V gene lookup returns CDR1 MDHEN and CDR2 SYDVKM. The CDR3 loop spans 14 amino acids. CDR3 residues: CASTMDRMNTEAFF. As DNA, the CDR3 is TGTGCCAGCACCATGGACAGGATGAACACTGAAGCTTTCTTT. Using reference TRBV28 and TRBJ1-1 for the parts outside the CDR3, the full variable domain is DVKVTQSSRYLVKRTGEKVFLECVQDMDHENMFWYRQDPGLGLRLIYFSYDVKMKEKGDIPEGYSVSREKKERFSLILESASTNQTSMYLCASTMDRMNTEAFFGQGTRLTVV.

This chain connects TRBV9 to TRBJ2-5, with D maybe TRBD1 (6 bases). The germline gives CDR1 SGDLS, CDR2 YYNGEE. The CDR3 contains 15 residues. V lost 3 bases and J lost 0, with 12 bases in between. The chain's CDR3 is CASSALQGYQETQYF. In DNA, the CDR3 is TGTGCCAGCAGCGCACTACAGGGTTACCAAGAGACCCAGTACTTC.

The chain uses TRBV5-8 and TRBJ2-7; TRBD1 matches 9 bases. The CDR3 contains 15 residues. Germline CDR1 is SGHTS and CDR2 is YDEGEE. Trimming removed 4 bases from V and 0 bases from J; junction bases left unmatched: 5. The DNA of the CDR3 is TGTGCCAGCAGCGGACGACAGGGGGGCTCCTACGAGCAGTACTTC. This sequence encodes CASSGRQGGSYEQYF.

The V call is TRBV5-1, the J call TRBJ1-1; D gene uncertain. The CDR3 is made up of 14 amino acids. The germline CDR1 and CDR2 sequences are SGHRS and YFSETQ. The V and J ends lost 0 bases and 1 base respectively, with 7 bases between them. In DNA form, the CDR3 reads TGCGCCAGCAGCTTGGTGGCTGCGAACACTGAAGCTTTCTTT. Its protein product is CASSLVAANTEAFF.

This clone was observed a single time. This chain joins TRBV15 and TRBJ2-7; D call uncertain. The germline CDR1 and CDR2 sequences are LNHNV and YYDKDF (reference sequence). V dropped 2 bases and J dropped 6 bases, with 8 bases sitting between them. The CDR3 runs 12 residues. The CDR3 spells CATSRPLGEQYF. DNA of the CDR3: TGTGCCACCAGCAGACCCCTCGGCGAGCAGTACTTC.

The V and J genes are TRBV5-6 and TRBJ2-5, with TRBD1 matching over 8 bases. The V segment lost 6 bases and the J segment 3 bases; nucleotides outside the gene matches: 10. CDR3 length equals 15 residues. CDR1 and CDR2 (germline): SGHDT, YYEEEE. The CDR3 reads CASIRLLTGEETQYF. The CDR3 DNA follows: TGTGCCAGCATCCGCCTCCTGACAGGGGAAGAGACCCAGTACTTC.